This T cell receptor (beta chain) was obtained from a study of cytomegalovirus exposure and HLA in healthy donors. General observations from the study: Excluded were some V segments that proved indistinguishable, including TRBV6-2 and TRBV6-3. Among immune exposure information, only CMV serostatus was available. Most CMV-associated TCR beta chains were later found to appear HLA-restricted.

The CDR3 spans 15 residues. V lost 1 base and J 0 bases, leaving 4 bases between the germline ends. CDR1 and CDR2 from the germline V gene are MNHNS and SASEGT. PCR amplification relied on 60 Vbeta primers (plus 13 Jbeta primers). The assay was immunoSEQ multiplex PCR, and TCRdb's table has in-frame clones only and misses some. The sample table includes fewer than 150,000 clones. On this clone itself: What it binds is unknown.

V and J are TRBV6-1 and TRBJ1-6; D not resolved. The TCR was taken from a woman aged 55-75 years in good health and CMV-seronegative. The sequencing input was PBMCs. CDR3 DNA: TGTGCCAGCAGTGAAGTCCGCTCCTATAATTCACCCCTCCACTTT. This translates into CASSEVRSYNSPLHF.